This T cell receptor (beta chain) was captured by sequencing in a study of STAT5B mutations in CD4+ large granular lymphocyte leukemia (dated by TCRdb to between 2021 and 2024). Study-level background: Among the healthy controls, the CDR3 'QG' motif was associated with a particular HLA allele. The study compared the TCRbeta repertoires of patients with CD4+ T-cell large granular lymphocyte leukemia against the TCRbeta repertoires of healthy blood donors. Flow cytometry on FACSCanto II or FACSVerse confirmed that purified fractions exceeded 95% purity among lymphocytes. Broader findings and caveats from the paper: Enrichment of TRBV06-family usage was observed among the top patient clones (8/27) relative to healthy controls (2/35). Main leukemic clonotypes were private to each patient, although about 25% of the main leukemic clonotypes were found at low frequency in the non-leukemic repertoires of other patients. CD4-sorted patient repertoires appeared more clonal than healthy CD4+ repertoires, and this difference persisted after removing the putative leukemic clones. Data were not HLA-matched; higher clonality in CD4+ versus CD8+ T-LGLL could reflect the relatively small sample size.

At the junction V is shortened by 4 bases and J by 7 bases, with 11 bases in between. The CDR3, from cysteine to phenylalanine, totals 13 residues. Left in the record is the CDR3 DNA by itself, 39 bases read in frame from the first base. Reading the germline V gene gives CDR1 KGHSY and CDR2 FQNENV. TCRbeta rearrangements were sequenced from genomic DNA using the immunoSEQ assay at survey resolution. The source study handled its data this way. A lowest detectable productive clonotype frequency of 2.59 x 10-5 was observed in the TCR sequencing data. Only productive TCRbeta rearrangements, defined as complete and in-frame sequences, were included in the analyses. Sample clonality was computed as Simpson clonality in the immunoSEQ Analyzer version 3.0. Clones were categorized by frequency as very rare, small, medium, large (1-20%) or hyperexpanded (>20%). Generation probabilities were estimated with OLGA 1.2.3, V-gene circos plots were made with VDJtools, specificities were searched in VDJdb, and CDR3 motifs were identified with GLIPH. Held by TCRdb, this immuneACCESS table contains in-frame sequences only and omits some clones. Under half of the omission traces to an unresolved V gene where checked; the cause of the rest is unknown. Clonal size and the V and J genes are those of that table, whereas D and trimming came from the DNA. This sample gives some 29,000 clones in total; more than 60% of them show up just once. The ten largest clones represent approximately 0.98% of the sample.

Regarding this clone: Its antigen has not been determined. The record has no base qualities; no much larger clone is one base away.

The healthy control group was made up of roughly 34 blood donors, and the Finnish Red Cross blood service supplied their buffy coats. All TCR-sequenced material derived from peripheral blood: patient blood samples and healthy donor buffy coats. Ficoll-Hypaque gradient centrifugation was used to isolate peripheral blood mononuclear cells. CD4+ cells were magnetically purified from the buffy coats of healthy controls. Genomic DNA was extracted using the Gentra Puregene Cell and Tissue kit, and a Qubit 2.0 fluorometer was used to quantify it. The specimen was CD4+ T cells from blood buffy coats. The chain couples TRBV16 to TRBJ2-1; the best D guess is TRBD2, with 5 bases matching. The sequence derives from a human donor in good health. In nucleotides, the sequence is TGTGCCAGCAGCCTCGCCTGGAGGAATGAGCAGTTCTTC. Its coded protein is CASSLAWRNEQFF.